Given below is one TCR beta chain in context. Its antigen is unidentified. Incorporated into the TCR beta cDNA libraries were unique molecular identifiers, which served to reduce PCR and sequencing biases. TCRdb reanalysed the PCR reads using MiXCR and keeps one entry per CDR3 protein. The data hold 750,000 to 900,000 distinct CDR3 sequences, with about 43% observed a single time. The sample comes from a study of post-analysis software for immune sequencing data. General observations from the study: Higher frequency in patients than in controls was seen for roughly 5 TRBV segments, with TRBV5-6, TRBV5-1 and TRBV20-1 among them.

V gave up 4 bases and J gave up 1 base; unmatched junction bases: 7. CDR1 and CDR2 from the germline V gene are DFQATT and SNEGSKA (reference sequence). The CDR3 is 16 amino acids. Sequencing was carried out using blood. V and J are TRBV20-1 and TRBJ1-5, with 10 positions matching TRBD1. This TCR was sampled from a girl under 18 with multiple sclerosis. CDR3 in amino acids: CSAKETGGASNQPQHF. As DNA, the CDR3 is TGCAGTGCTAAGGAGACAGGGGGCGCGAGCAATCAGCCCCAGCATTTT.